Shown below are 29 T cell receptor beta chains from a single sample sequenced in a study of Graves' ophthalmopathy and Graves' hyperthyroidism. CDR3 regions of TCR beta were amplified from RNA transcripts. Second-round multiplex PCR came after first-round RT-PCR with HTBI primers. MiXCR, applied by TCRdb to the multiplex PCR reads, yields one record per CDR3 protein. The sample shows approximately 150,000 distinct CDR3 sequences, 39% of them seen only once. The source material was peripheral blood. The receptors were sampled from a man under 40 with Graves' ophthalmopathy.

This chain uses TRBV10-3 with TRBJ1-1; a weak D match, TRBD1 (5 bases). Trimming took 10 bases from V and 0 from J, leaving 12 bases between them. The CDR3 length is 13 residues. Germline V lookup: CDR1 ENHRY, CDR2 SYGVKD. The CDR3, as DNA: TGTGCCAAACGGGGGGACCTGAACACTGAAGCTTTCTTT. Protein: CAKRGDLNTEAFF.

This clonotype appeared many times. V and J are TRBV4-1 and TRBJ1-1; no clear D. The CDR3 covers 15 residues. V lost 4 bases and J lost 4, with 16 bases in between. The germline V gene encodes CDR1 MGHRA and CDR2 YSYEKL. CDR3 loop: CASSLFSAWGTEAFF. In DNA form, the CDR3 reads TGCGCCAGCAGCCTATTTTCTGCCTGGGGCACTGAAGCTTTCTTT.

This clonotype was detected many times. This chain uses TRBV6-1 with TRBJ2-7, with 8 nucleotides matching TRBD1. J was trimmed by 1 base and V by 5 bases; bases with no gene match: 4. CDR1 is MNHNS, CDR2 SASEGT, per germline. CDR3 length: 14 residues. The CDR3 DNA reads TGTGCCAGCAGTAGAACAGGGGGGTCCTACGAGCAGTACTTC. Its translation: CASSRTGGSYEQYF.

The rearrangement joins TRBV6-1 to TRBJ1-2; possible D gene TRBD1, 5 bases. The germline V and J ends were trimmed by 7 bases and 2 bases, with 11 bases remaining between them. The CDR3 extends over 13 amino acids. Per germline, CDR1 MNHNS and CDR2 SASEGT. DNA for the CDR3: TGTGCCAGCACCCTAAAGGGGAACTATGGCTACACCTTC. Its protein product is CASTLKGNYGYTF.

This clonotype was detected ten times or more. This chain uses TRBV7-2 with TRBJ1-6, with D tentatively TRBD1 (5 bases). V dropped 9 bases and J dropped 5 bases, with 14 bases sitting between them. Germline lookup yields CDR1 SGHTA and CDR2 FQGNSA. The CDR3 runs 14 residues. CDR3 nucleotides: TGTGCCAGTCGAAGTGGGGGGGATAATTCACCCCTCCACTTT. The encoded protein is CASRSGGDNSPLHF.

This clonotype was observed at least ten times. The chain links TRBV4-1 to TRBJ1-6; D not resolved. Trimming stripped 3 bases from V and 9 bases from J, with 6 bases between. Germline V gene lookup returns CDR1 MGHRA and CDR2 YSYEKL. The CDR3 spans 12 residues. CDR3 sequence (DNA): TGCGCCAGCAGCCAGGGAGGTTCACCCCTCCACTTT. This gives the protein CASSQGGSPLHF.

V and J are TRBV28 and TRBJ1-2; possibly TRBD1 for D (6 bases). The germline gives CDR1 MDHEN, CDR2 SYDVKM. The CDR3 runs to 14 residues. V lost 2 bases to trimming and J lost 4 bases, with 11 bases between them. The CDR3 DNA sequence: TGTGCCAGCAGTTTACAGGGGACGGGCTATGGCTACACCTTC. It codes for CASSLQGTGYGYTF.

In its sample, this clonotype was seen many times. The junction differs from germline at one of its ends, possibly a read error. The rearrangement links TRBV19 to TRBJ1-1; D unresolved. This CDR3 spans 12 amino acids. Per germline, CDR1 LNHDA and CDR2 SQIVND (reference sequence). The CDR3: CASSRENTEAFF. For the CDR3, the DNA is TGTGCCAGCAGTAGGGAAAACACTGAAGCTTTCTTT.

In its sample, this clonotype was seen many times. The chain combines TRBV28 with TRBJ1-5; no clear D gene. This CDR3 comprises 13 residues. The V end lost 10 bases, the J end lost 0 bases, and 10 bases lay between the germline ends. Germline CDR1 and CDR2: MDHEN and SYDVKM. The CDR3 nucleotides read TGTGCCACAGAAACTTATAGCAATCAGCCCCAGCATTTT. Its translation: CATETYSNQPQHF.

The gene calls are TRBV7-2 and TRBJ1-2, with 7 bases identical to TRBD1. Germline V gene data show CDR1 as SGHTA and CDR2 as FQGNSA. The V and J ends lost 8 bases and 4 bases, in that order; junction bases with no gene match: 7. The CDR3 spans 13 residues. The CDR3 loop is CASGPTGSYGYTF. DNA for the CDR3: TGTGCCAGCGGACCGACAGGGTCCTATGGCTACACCTTC.

This clonotype was detected many times. The chain has TRBV4-3 and TRBJ2-2; the D gene is possibly TRBD2 (5 bases). Trimming stripped 8 bases from V and 4 bases from J, with 14 bases between. The V gene's germline CDR1 is LGHNA and CDR2 YSLEER. The CDR3 contains 14 residues. Here the CDR3 DNA reads TGCGCCAGCGCTTCGGACTTTCCCACCGGGGAGCTGTTTTTT. This codes for CASASDFPTGELFF.

At least ten counts were recorded for this clonotype. V and J are TRBV6-5 and TRBJ2-7; 10 nucleotides agree with TRBD1. The CDR3 is 15 residues long. Germline lookup yields CDR1 MNHEY and CDR2 SVGAGI. The ends lost 2 bases at V and 2 bases at J; junction bases unmatched: 3. CDR3 coding DNA: TGTGCCAGCAGTTACGGGGACAGGGGTACCTACGAGCAGTACTTC. This translates into CASSYGDRGTYEQYF.

A remark on this clonotype: Compared with germline, one end of the junction differs, possibly owing to a read error. The J gene is TRBJ1-6, the V gene TRBV6-2 or TRBV6-3, with D hard to call. The CDR3 contains 14 residues. The germline gives CDR1 MNHEY, CDR2 SVGEGT. CDR3 sequence reads: CASSYDLDNPPLHF. For the CDR3, the DNA is TGTGCCAGCAGTTACGACCTGGATAATCCACCCCTCCACTTT.

This clonotype was observed at least ten times. This chain links TRBV19 with TRBJ2-7, with D hard to call. This CDR3 is 12 amino acids long. V was cut by 5 bases and J by 1 base, with 6 bases left in between. Looked up from germline, CDR1 is LNHDA and CDR2 is SQIVND (reference sequence). CDR3 nucleotides: TGTGCCAGTAGTGAAGGATCCTACGAGCAGTACTTC. Protein sequence: CASSEGSYEQYF.

The J gene is TRBJ2-7, the V gene TRBV12-3 or TRBV12-4, with a weak D call TRBD1 (5 bases). The V gene lost 2 bases and the J gene lost 2 bases, with 16 bases spanning the gap. The CDR3 runs to 16 residues. For the CDR3, the DNA is TGTGCCAGCAGTTTAAAGGACACCCTTTTGACCTACGAGCAGTACTTC. This sequence encodes CASSLKDTLLTYEQYF.

This clonotype has a count of ten or more. V usage is TRBV12-3 or TRBV12-4 and J usage is TRBJ2-7; the D gene is possibly TRBD2 (6 bases). The CDR3 sequence is 13 residues long. V gave up 6 bases and J gave up 5 bases, with 14 bases separating them. The CDR3 spells CASRGRRVDEQYF. CDR3 DNA sequence: TGTGCCAGCAGGGGGAGGAGGGTCGACGAGCAGTACTTC.

This clonotype was picked up many times. The V gene is TRBV14, the J gene TRBJ2-5; D gene uncertain. The length of the CDR3 is 13 residues. V lost 4 bases, J lost 0 bases, and 6 bases lay in between. CDR1 and CDR2 from the germline V gene are SGHDN and FVKESK. The CDR3 is CASSPADQETQYF. CDR3 DNA sequence: TGTGCCAGCAGCCCCGCGGACCAAGAGACCCAGTACTTC.

This clonotype came up many times. This rearrangement joins TRBV12-3 or TRBV12-4 to TRBJ2-5; D remains unclear. The CDR3 is 13 residues long. Trimming cost V 6 bases and J 3 bases, with 11 bases left between them. CDR3 protein: CASSRLGEETQYF. The CDR3 coding sequence is TGTGCCAGCAGCCGATTGGGTGAAGAGACCCAGTACTTC.

In its sample, this clonotype was seen many times. Here the CDR3 DNA reads TGTGCCAGCAGCCAAGATCGGTTGGGAGCGGGCGGTCCCTACGAGCAGTACTTC. It codes for CASSQDRLGAGGPYEQYF. The chain joins TRBV3-1 to TRBJ2-7; D possibly corresponds to TRBD2 (6 bases). V lost 0 bases and J lost 2, with 20 bases in between. The CDR3 contains 18 residues. Germline V gene data show CDR1 as LGHDT and CDR2 as YNNKEL (reference sequence).

This clonotype was counted between two and nine times. The chain uses TRBV7-2 and TRBJ2-5; a weak D match, TRBD1 (6 bases). This CDR3 region has 13 residues. The V end lost 5 bases, the J end lost 2 bases, and 9 bases lay between the germline ends. Germline-derived CDR1 and CDR2 are SGHTA and FQGNSA. The CDR3 loop is CASSTGQQETQYF. The CDR3 bases are TGTGCCAGCAGCACCGGACAGCAAGAGACCCAGTACTTC.

This clonotype was seen at least ten times. This chain connects TRBV7-2 to TRBJ1-2; 7 nucleotides align to TRBD1. The CDR3 length is 15 residues. V shed 4 bases and J 1 base; nucleotides not matched to a gene: 6. From germline, CDR1 is SGHTA and CDR2 FQGNSA. The CDR3 nucleotides read TGTGCCAGCAGCTCCAACAGGGGATTTAACTATGGCTACACCTTC. Its translation: CASSSNRGFNYGYTF. Combining the CDR3 with reference TRBV7-2 and TRBJ1-2 gives the whole variable domain GAGVSQSPSNKVTEKGKDVELRCDPISGHTALYWYRQSLGQGLEFLIYFQGNSAPDKSGLPSDRFSAERTGGSVSTLTIQRTQQEDSAVYLCASSSNRGFNYGYTFGSGTRLTVV.

The chain uses TRBV20-1 and TRBJ1-5; D is unclear. The V gene lost 6 bases and the J gene lost 2 bases, with 17 bases spanning the gap. Germline loops: CDR1 DFQATT, CDR2 SNEGSKA (reference sequence). This CDR3 comprises 15 residues. The CDR3: CSATPARGGNQPQHF. CDR3 nucleotides: TGCAGTGCCACCCCCGCGAGAGGCGGCAATCAGCCCCAGCATTTT.

This clonotype was counted ten times or more. A much larger clone lies one base from this, so it may be a read error. Here the CDR3 omits its conserved ending phenylalanine or tryptophan, so a read error is the likely source. V is TRBV28 and J is TRBJ1-5, with TRBD1 identical over 11 bases. The CDR3 is 16 residues long. Germline assignment: CDR1 MDHEN and CDR2 SYDVKM. V lost 6 bases to trimming and J lost 2 bases; unmatched junction nucleotides: 6. CDR3 sequence: CASSSGQGERNQPQHL. CDR3 DNA: TGTGCCAGCAGCTCGGGACAGGGGGAACGCAATCAGCCCCAGCATCTT.

The sample holds many counts of this clonotype. The chain combines TRBV12-3 or TRBV12-4 with TRBJ2-7; 8 nucleotides line up with TRBD1. V lost 5 bases to trimming and J lost 2 bases; unmatched junction nucleotides: 8. CDR3 length: 15 residues. In DNA form, the CDR3 reads TGTGCCAGCAGTCTGGGACAGGCGAGCACCTACGAGCAGTACTTC. Its protein is CASSLGQASTYEQYF.

V usage is TRBV7-8 and J usage is TRBJ2-4, with D hard to call. Trimming stripped 1 base from V and 3 bases from J, with 7 bases between. The CDR3 length is 14 residues. The germline V gene encodes CDR1 SGHVS and CDR2 FQNEAQ. CDR3 amino acids: CASSLEEVKNIQYF. In nucleotides, the CDR3 is TGTGCCAGCAGCTTAGAAGAAGTCAAAAACATTCAGTACTTC.

Here the CDR3 DNA reads TGTGCCAGCAGTATGACCACAATCCCACAAGAGACCCAGTACTTC. Translated: CASSMTTIPQETQYF. The chain couples TRBV6-1 to TRBJ2-5; D is unclear. V gave up 5 bases and J gave up 2 bases, with 15 bases separating them. The CDR3 runs to 15 residues. CDR1 and CDR2 (germline): MNHNS, SASEGT.

The chain joins TRBV11-2 to TRBJ1-6; TRBD1 might be the D (6 bases). The length of the CDR3 is 15 residues. Deletions cut 0 bases from V and 6 bases from J, with 9 bases between. The germline CDR1 and CDR2 sequences are SGHAT and FQNNGV. CDR3 in DNA: TGTGCCAGCAGCTTAGAAAGGACAGCTAATTCACCCCTCCACTTT. It translates to CASSLERTANSPLHF.

This clonotype has ten or more counts. The chain couples TRBV30 to TRBJ2-2; 8 nucleotides match TRBD1. V lost 4 bases and J lost 7; bases outside the gene matches: 8. The CDR3 runs to 14 residues. Germline CDR1 GTSNPN, CDR2 SVGIG (reference sequence). CDR3 sequence: CAWNWAGGSGELFF. The DNA of the CDR3 is TGTGCCTGGAACTGGGCAGGGGGCAGCGGGGAGCTGTTTTTT.

The chain combines TRBV7-9 with TRBJ1-5; TRBD1 might be the D (6 bases). Trimming took 5 bases from V and 0 from J, leaving 11 bases between them. The CDR3 totals 15 residues. The germline V gene has CDR1 SEHNR and CDR2 FQNEAQ (reference sequence). The CDR3 DNA reads as TGTGCCAGCAGCCCTAGCAGGGGTAGCAATCAGCCCCAGCATTTT. It is translated as CASSPSRGSNQPQHF.